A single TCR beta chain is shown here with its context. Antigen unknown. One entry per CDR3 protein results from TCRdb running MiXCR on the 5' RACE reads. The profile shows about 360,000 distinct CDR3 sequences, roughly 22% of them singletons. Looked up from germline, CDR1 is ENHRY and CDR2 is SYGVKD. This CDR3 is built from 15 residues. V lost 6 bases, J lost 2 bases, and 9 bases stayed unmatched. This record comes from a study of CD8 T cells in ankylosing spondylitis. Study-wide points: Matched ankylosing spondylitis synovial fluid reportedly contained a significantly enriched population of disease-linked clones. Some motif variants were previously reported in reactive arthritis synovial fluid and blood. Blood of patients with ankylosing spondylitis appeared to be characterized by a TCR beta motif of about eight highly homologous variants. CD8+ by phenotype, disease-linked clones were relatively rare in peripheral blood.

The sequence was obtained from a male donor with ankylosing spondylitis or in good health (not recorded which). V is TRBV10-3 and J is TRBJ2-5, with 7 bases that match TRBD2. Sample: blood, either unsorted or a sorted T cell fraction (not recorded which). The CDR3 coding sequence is TGTGCCATCAGCCAGGGACTAACGGGGCAAGAGACCCAGTACTTC. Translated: CAISQGLTGQETQYF.